The clone carrying this T cell receptor beta chain showed up just a few times. Its matching antigen is unknown. The sample is drawn from a study of T-cell reconstitution after alpha-beta-depleted transplantation in children. General observations from the study: Surviving recipient T cells and intrathymic progenitors accounted for some patients' high TCRbeta diversity at day 60.

The trim removed 4 bases at V and 4 bases at J, leaving 7 bases unmatched. Looked up from germline, CDR1 is KGHSH and CDR2 is LQKENI. This CDR3 is built from 14 residues. The library targeted TCRbeta and was prepared with unique molecular identifiers. One entry per CDR3 protein results from TCRdb running MiXCR on the PCR reads. The profile shows 530,000 or so distinct CDR3 sequences, roughly 30% of them singletons. This TCR derives from a boy under three years old with Wiskott-Aldrich syndrome, due to receive a stem cell transplant. This rearrangement joins TRBV18 to TRBJ2-7; 7 nucleotides align to TRBD2. Sequenced here: PBMCs, sampled before TCRalphabeta/CD19-depleted stem cell transplant. The CDR3 sequence: CASSRRESSYEQYF. The CDR3 nucleotides are TGTGCCAGCTCACGGCGGGAGAGCTCATACGAGCAGTACTTC.